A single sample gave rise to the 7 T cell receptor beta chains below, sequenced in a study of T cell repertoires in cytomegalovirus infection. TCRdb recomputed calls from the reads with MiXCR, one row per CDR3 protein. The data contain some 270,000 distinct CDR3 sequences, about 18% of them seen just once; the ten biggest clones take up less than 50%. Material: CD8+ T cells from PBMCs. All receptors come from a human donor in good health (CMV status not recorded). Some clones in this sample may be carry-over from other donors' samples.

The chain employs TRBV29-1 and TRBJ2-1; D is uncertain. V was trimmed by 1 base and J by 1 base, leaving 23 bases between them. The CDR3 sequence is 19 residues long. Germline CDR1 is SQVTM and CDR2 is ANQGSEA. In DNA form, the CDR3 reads TGCAGCGTTGAAGGAATCCGTAAAGGCCTAAGGAGTTCCTACAATGAGCAGTTCTTC. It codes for CSVEGIRKGLRSSYNEQFF.

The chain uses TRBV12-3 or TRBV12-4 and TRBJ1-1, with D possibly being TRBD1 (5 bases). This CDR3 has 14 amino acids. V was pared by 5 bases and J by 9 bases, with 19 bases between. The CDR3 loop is CASSPHAQAEKAFF. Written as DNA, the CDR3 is TGTGCCAGCAGTCCCCATGCACAGGCCGAGAAAGCTTTCTTT.

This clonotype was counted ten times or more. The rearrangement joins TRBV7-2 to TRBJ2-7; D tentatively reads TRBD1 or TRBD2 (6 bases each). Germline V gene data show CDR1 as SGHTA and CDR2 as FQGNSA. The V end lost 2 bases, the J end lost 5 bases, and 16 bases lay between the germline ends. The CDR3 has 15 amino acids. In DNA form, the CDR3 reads TGTGCCAGCAGCTTATCTGGAGGGGGTTTTGACGAGCAGTACTTC. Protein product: CASSLSGGGFDEQYF.

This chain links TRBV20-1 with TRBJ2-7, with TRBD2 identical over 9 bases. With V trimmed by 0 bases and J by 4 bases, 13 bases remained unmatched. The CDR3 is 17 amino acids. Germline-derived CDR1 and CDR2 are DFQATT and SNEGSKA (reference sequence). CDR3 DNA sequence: TGCAGTGCTAGAGAACTTGGGTCTAGCGGGGAGTATTACGAGCAGTACTTC. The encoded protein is CSARELGSSGEYYEQYF.

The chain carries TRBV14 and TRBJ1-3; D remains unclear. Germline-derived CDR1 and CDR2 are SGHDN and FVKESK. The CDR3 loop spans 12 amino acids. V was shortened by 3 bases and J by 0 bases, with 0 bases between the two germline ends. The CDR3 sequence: CASSHSGNTIYF. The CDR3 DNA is TGTGCCAGCAGCCACTCTGGAAACACCATATATTTT.

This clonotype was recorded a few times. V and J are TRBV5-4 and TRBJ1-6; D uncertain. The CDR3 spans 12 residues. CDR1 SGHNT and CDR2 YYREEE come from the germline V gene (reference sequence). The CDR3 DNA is TGTGTCCCGGTACGGATTAATTCACCCCTCCACTTT. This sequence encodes CVPVRINSPLHF.

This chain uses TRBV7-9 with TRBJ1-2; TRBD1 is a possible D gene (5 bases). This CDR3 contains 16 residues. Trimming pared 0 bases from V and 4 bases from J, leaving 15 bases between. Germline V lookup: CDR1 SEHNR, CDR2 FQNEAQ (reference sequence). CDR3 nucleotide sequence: TGTGCCAGCAGCTTAGCGGGGGGTTCGGCGTTCTATGGCTACACCTTC. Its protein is CASSLAGGSAFYGYTF.